These T cell receptor beta chains were read from a single sample in a study of blood T cell repertoires in COVID-19. Produced via immunoSEQ multiplex PCR; TCRdb's table is partial and in-frame only. Among fewer than 350,000 clones listed, around 85% were seen once. Sequencing was carried out using peripheral blood. The receptor set was obtained from a woman between 50 and 59 years old with active or convalescent COVID-19. CDR3s include the opening cysteine and the closing phenylalanine or tryptophan. Each record gives: CDR3 protein, CDR3 DNA, D gene, clone size, V gene, J gene. A D gene is named only where the DNA matches it firmly. Rows give clone size only sometimes, using once, few, many, or a class for an expanded clone.

CASSLSGGDTEAFF	TGTGCCAGCAGCCTATCGGGCGGGGACACTGAAGCTTTCTTT	.	.	TRBV7-2	TRBJ1-1
CATSAGIGTSATDTQYF	TGTGCCACCAGTGCGGGGATAGGGACTAGCGCCACAGATACGCAGTATTTT	TRBD2	.	TRBV24-1	TRBJ2-3
CASSTGRNTEAFF	TGTGCCAGCAGTACAGGCCGGAACACTGAAGCTTTCTTT	.	.	TRBV6-4	TRBJ1-1
CASSGLAGGEQFF	TGTGCCAGTAGTGGACTAGCGGGAGGTGAGCAGTTCTTC	TRBD2	few	TRBV19	TRBJ2-1
CASSTRDTYGYTF	TGTGCCAGCAGTACCCGGGACACCTATGGCTACACCTTC	.	once	TRBV6-5	TRBJ1-2
CASSWTSGSSEQFF	TGCGCCAGCAGTTGGACTAGCGGGAGTAGTGAGCAGTTCTTC	TRBD2	.	TRBV5-1	TRBJ2-1
CASSDGQHTEAFF	TGTGCCAGCAGTGACGGACAGCACACTGAAGCTTTCTTT	.	.	TRBV2	TRBJ1-1
CASSHRGLTYNEQFF	TGTGCCAGCAGCCACAGGGGGCTTACCTACAATGAGCAGTTCTTC	TRBD1	.	TRBV6-5	TRBJ2-1
CASSFAGTGGYEQYF	TGTGCCAGCAGCTTTGCCGGGACAGGGGGCTACGAGCAGTACTTC	TRBD1	.	TRBV7-2	TRBJ2-7
CASSRGQGLTYNEQFF	TGTGCCAGCTCACGGGGACAGGGCCTAACCTACAATGAGCAGTTCTTC	TRBD1	.	TRBV18	TRBJ2-1
CASSLQPTANYGYTF	TGTGCCAGCAGCCTACAGCCGACAGCTAACTATGGCTACACCTTC	.	.	TRBV14	TRBJ1-2
CASSPRGTGPYGYTF	TGTGCCAGCAGTCCTAGGGGGACAGGCCCTTATGGCTACACCTTC	TRBD1	.	TRBV27	TRBJ1-2
CASSPRQGAVYGYTF	TGTGCCAGCAGCCCCCGACAGGGGGCTGTCTATGGCTACACCTTC	TRBD1	.	TRBV7-8	TRBJ1-2
CASSQDVMLGRAYF	TGTGCCAGCAGCCAAGATGTTATGCTGGGGAGAGCTTACTTC	.	.	TRBV3-1/TRBV3-2	TRBJ2-5
CATSSEGVVNEQFF	TGTGCCACTTCGAGCGAAGGTGTAGTGAATGAGCAGTTCTTC	.	.	TRBV7-9	TRBJ2-1
CASSLDSWGGNSPLHF	TGTGCCAGCAGCTTAGACTCTTGGGGGGGAAATTCACCCCTCCACTTT	.	.	TRBV11-2	TRBJ1-6
CASTEGLAGGPNEQFF	TGTGCCAGCACTGAAGGACTAGCGGGAGGGCCCAATGAGCAGTTCTTC	TRBD2	.	TRBV6-1	TRBJ2-1
CSGRDRDNYGYTF	TGCAGCGGCAGGGACAGGGATAACTATGGCTACACCTTC	TRBD1	once	TRBV29-1	TRBJ1-2
CASSYRGWNEKLFF	TGTGCCAGCAGTTACCGGGGGTGGAATGAAAAACTGTTTTTT	.	.	TRBV6-5	TRBJ1-4
CATEPDAVGAFF	TGTGCCACCGAGCCGGATGCGGTGGGAGCTTTCTTT	.	.	TRBV2	TRBJ1-1
CASSGTGEAVEQFF	TGTGCCAGCAGTGGGACAGGGGAGGCGGTTGAGCAGTTCTTC	TRBD1	.	TRBV2	TRBJ2-1
CASSAGVLGSYEQYF	TGTGCCAGCAGCGCGGGGGTGTTGGGCTCCTACGAGCAGTACTTC	.	.	TRBV9	TRBJ2-7
CATSLSGSSTGELFF	TGTGCCACCAGTCTTAGCGGGAGCTCGACCGGGGAGCTGTTTTTT	TRBD2	.	TRBV24-1	TRBJ2-2
CASSLWRGTGLRLAGDSSYNEQFF	TGTGCCAGCAGTTTGTGGCGGGGGACAGGGTTGCGACTAGCGGGGGACAGCTCCTACAATGAGCAGTTCTTC	TRBD2	.	TRBV28	TRBJ2-1
CASSPHRAGGHQPQHF	TGTGCCAGCAGTCCCCACCGTGCAGGGGGTCATCAGCCCCAGCATTTT	TRBD1	few	TRBV28	TRBJ1-5
CASSPGEHRGETQYF	TGCGCCAGCAGCCCTGGAGAGCACAGGGGAGAGACCCAGTACTTC	TRBD1	.	TRBV5-1	TRBJ2-5
CASSLMARGGNQPQHF	TGTGCCAGCAGCTTGATGGCCCGGGGGGGCAATCAGCCCCAGCATTTT	.	once	TRBV5-8	TRBJ1-5
CASSINLGRGFDGYTF	TGTGCCAGTAGTATAAACCTAGGGCGGGGTTTCGATGGCTACACCTTC	.	.	TRBV19	TRBJ1-2
CASSDPRQYNEKLFF	TGTGCCAGCAGTGACCCCAGACAGTATAATGAAAAACTGTTTTTT	.	.	TRBV6-1	TRBJ1-4
CASSTGESYEQYF	TGCGCCAGCAGCACGGGGGAGTCCTACGAGCAGTACTTC	.	.	TRBV5-1	TRBJ2-7
CASSFMEIGELFF	TGTGCCAGCAGTTTCATGGAGATCGGGGAGCTGTTTTTT	.	once	TRBV12-3/TRBV12-4	TRBJ2-2
CASSEGEGSRPQHF	TGTGCCAGCAGCGAGGGGGAGGGAAGCCGCCCCCAGCATTTT	.	.	TRBV16	TRBJ1-5
CASSPGTSGFTYEQYF	TGTGCCAGCAGCCCTGGGACTAGCGGTTTTACTTACGAGCAGTACTTC	TRBD2	.	TRBV5-4	TRBJ2-7
CASTANRGGFRTEAFF	TGTGCCAGTACCGCTAACCGCGGGGGGTTTAGGACTGAAGCTTTCTTT	.	.	TRBV19	TRBJ1-1
CASSEAGGPGETQYF	TGTGCCAGCAGTGAGGCGGGAGGGCCTGGGGAGACCCAGTACTTC	TRBD2	.	TRBV25-1	TRBJ2-5
CASSLEWRTNEKLFF	TGCGCCAGCAGCTTGGAATGGAGAACTAATGAAAAACTGTTTTTT	.	once	TRBV5-1	TRBJ1-4
CASSFPGGSYEQYF	TGTGCCAGCAGTTTCCCAGGGGGCTCATACGAGCAGTACTTC	TRBD1	.	TRBV28	TRBJ2-7
CASRVGGSQPQHF	TGTGCCAGCAGGGTGGGGGGATCTCAGCCCCAGCATTTT	.	.	TRBV2	TRBJ1-5
CSVDNSRETQYF	TGCAGCGTTGACAACTCACGGGAGACCCAGTACTTC	.	.	TRBV29-1	TRBJ2-5
CASSLGQAILTEAFF	TGTGCCAGCAGCTTAGGACAGGCGATCCTCACTGAAGCTTTCTTT	.	.	TRBV7-6	TRBJ1-1
CASSEVPPSSYNSPLHF	TGTGCCAGCAGTGAAGTACCCCCGAGCTCCTATAATTCACCCCTCCACTTT	.	.	TRBV6-1	TRBJ1-6
CASSERDRWNTEAFF	TGTGCCAGCAGCGAGAGGGACAGGTGGAACACTGAAGCTTTCTTT	TRBD1	.	TRBV2	TRBJ1-1
CSVPGQLYGYTF	TGCAGCGTGCCCGGACAGCTCTATGGCTACACCTTC	.	.	TRBV29-1	TRBJ1-2
CASSILNPWTGSSGELFF	TGTGCCAGTAGTATATTAAATCCTTGGACAGGGAGCTCCGGGGAGCTGTTTTTT	TRBD1	.	TRBV19	TRBJ2-2
CASSQGQNTEAFF	TGTGCCAGCAGCCAGGGACAGAACACTGAAGCTTTCTTT	.	.	TRBV11-2	TRBJ1-1